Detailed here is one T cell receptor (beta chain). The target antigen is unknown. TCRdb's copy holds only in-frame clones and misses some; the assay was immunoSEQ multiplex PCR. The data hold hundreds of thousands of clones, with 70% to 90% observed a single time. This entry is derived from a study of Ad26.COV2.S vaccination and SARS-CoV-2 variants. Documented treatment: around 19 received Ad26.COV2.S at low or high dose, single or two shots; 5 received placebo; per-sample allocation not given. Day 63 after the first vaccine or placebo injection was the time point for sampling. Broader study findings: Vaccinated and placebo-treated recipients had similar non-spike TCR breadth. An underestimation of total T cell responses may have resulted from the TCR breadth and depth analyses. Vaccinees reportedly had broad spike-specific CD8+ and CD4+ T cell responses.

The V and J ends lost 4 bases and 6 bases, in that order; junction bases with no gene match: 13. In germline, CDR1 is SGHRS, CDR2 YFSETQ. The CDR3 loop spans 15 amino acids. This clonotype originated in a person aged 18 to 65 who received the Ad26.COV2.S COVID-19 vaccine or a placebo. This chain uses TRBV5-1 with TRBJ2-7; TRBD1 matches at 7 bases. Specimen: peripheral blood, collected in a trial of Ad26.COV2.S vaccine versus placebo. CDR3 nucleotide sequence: TGCGCCAGCAGCACCGGGACAGCGACCCCCTTCGAGCAGTACTTC. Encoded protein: CASSTGTATPFEQYF.